The 11 T cell receptor beta chains below come from one sample, sequenced in a study of a mutant IDH1 vaccine in newly diagnosed glioma. For these TCRs, the target antigens are not known. Regarding time point: week 35, safety follow-up. The vaccine gave 300 ug of a 20-mer mutant IDH1 peptide subcutaneously per dose. Libraries were prepared by immunoSEQ multiplex PCR; TCRdb keeps only in-frame clonotypes and omits some of them. There are tens of thousands of clones in the sample; 75% to 85% occur only once, and 9% to 15% lies in the top ten. The sequencing here drew on PBMCs, taken from a glioma patient whose treatment included an IDH1 peptide vaccine. The source is a man aged 40-55 years with glioma.

The V gene is TRBV11-2, the J gene TRBJ2-3, with 7 bases matching TRBD2. CDR1 and CDR2 (germline): SGHAT, FQNNGV. This CDR3 is 17 amino acids long. After removal of 6 bases from V and 2 bases from J, the junction contained 14 bases not matched to a gene. CDR3 bases: TGTGCCAGCAGACAAGGGAGGGTAGCGGCCCTCACAGATACGCAGTATTTT. Residues: CASRQGRVAALTDTQYF.

The chain is built from TRBV27 and TRBJ2-2, with 7 nucleotides matching TRBD2. Per the germline V gene, CDR1 is MNHEY and CDR2 is SMNVEV (reference sequence). Trimming cost V 6 bases and J 4 bases; bases outside gene matches: 17. This CDR3 region has 18 residues. The CDR3 sequence is CASSPSGTTRRGTGELFF. CDR3 in DNA: TGTGCCAGCAGCCCATCCGGGACTACCCGGCGAGGCACCGGGGAGCTGTTTTTT.

The V and J genes are TRBV6-5 and TRBJ1-3; D is ambiguous. Trimming took off 0 bases at V and 8 bases at J, with 11 bases between the two ends. CDR3 length equals 14 residues. The V gene's germline CDR1 is MNHEY and CDR2 SVGAGI. CDR3 amino acids: CASSYSGAGHTIYF. Written as DNA, the CDR3 is TGTGCCAGCAGTTACTCTGGTGCGGGCCACACCATATATTTT.

This clone is medium-sized. V usage is TRBV6-5 and J usage is TRBJ1-5; D is undetermined. Between the trimmed V and J ends, which lost 6 bases and 3 bases, there was a span of 9 bases. This CDR3 is built from 13 residues. Looked up from germline, CDR1 is MNHEY and CDR2 is SVGAGI. CDR3 DNA: TGTGCCAGCAGAGGTGGGGTCAATCAGCCCCAGCATTTT. This translates into CASRGGVNQPQHF.

In its sample, this clone was seen once. This chain uses TRBV30 with TRBJ2-3, with 11 bases lining up with TRBD1. CDR3 size: 15 residues. Germline V gives CDR1 GTSNPN, CDR2 SVGIG (reference sequence). J was trimmed by 2 bases and V by 3 bases; bases with no gene match: 4. The CDR3 protein is CAWRPDRGHTDTQYF. The CDR3 DNA is TGTGCCTGGAGGCCGGACAGGGGGCACACAGATACGCAGTATTTT.

J is TRBJ2-5 and V is TRBV6-6, with 8 bases that match TRBD1. The V gene end was trimmed by 6 bases and the J gene end by 5 bases; junction bases not matched to a gene: 8. Germline assignment: CDR1 MNHNY and CDR2 SVGAGI (reference sequence). This CDR3 contains 14 residues. The CDR3 nucleotides are TGTGCCAGCAGCCCTCGGACAGGGCAGGAGACCCAGTACTTC. Amino acid sequence: CASSPRTGQETQYF.

The chain links TRBV19 to TRBJ1-4; no firm D call. The V gene lost 5 bases and the J gene lost 8 bases, with 12 bases spanning the gap. The CDR3 contains 13 residues. Germline V gene data show CDR1 as LNHDA and CDR2 as SQIVND (reference sequence). CDR3 coding DNA: TGTGCCAGTAGTCCCTCCACGGCCGAAAAACTGTTTTTT. This encodes CASSPSTAEKLFF.

The chain links TRBV5-4 to TRBJ1-2; D may be TRBD1 (6 bases). Germline V gene sequence: CDR1 SGHNT, CDR2 YYREEE (reference sequence). The CDR3 is 16 amino acids. The V end was cut by 0 bases, the J end by 7 bases, with 19 bases between. As DNA, the CDR3 is TGTGCCAGCAGCTTGGCCGGCCAGGGGTATTTAGGTGGCTACACCTTC. Translating gives CASSLAGQGYLGGYTF.

V usage is TRBV7-2 and J usage is TRBJ1-4, with D maybe TRBD1 (6 bases). V dropped 5 bases and J dropped 5 bases, with 15 bases sitting between them. CDR3 size: 15 residues. Looked up from germline, CDR1 is SGHTA and CDR2 is FQGNSA. The chain's CDR3 is CASSPLRTANEKLFF. CDR3 nucleotide sequence: TGTGCCAGCAGCCCCCTACGGACAGCCAATGAAAAACTGTTTTTT. The full variable domain, rest sourced from reference TRBV7-2 and TRBJ1-4, is GAGVSQSPSNKVTEKGKDVELRCDPISGHTALYWYRQSLGQGLEFLIYFQGNSAPDKSGLPSDRFSAERTGGSVSTLTIQRTQQEDSAVYLCASSPLRTANEKLFFGSGTQLSVL.

This clone turned up a few times. V and J are TRBV5-4 and TRBJ1-4, with TRBD1 identical over 7 bases. Germline V gene sequence: CDR1 SGHNT, CDR2 YYREEE (reference sequence). The CDR3 totals 14 residues. V was pared by 4 bases and J by 7 bases, with 7 bases of the junction left unmatched. Written as DNA, the CDR3 is TGTGCCAGCAGCCCGACAGGGACGAGTGAAAAACTGTTTTTT. As protein: CASSPTGTSEKLFF.

V is TRBV5-1 and J is TRBJ1-2, with a possible D match to TRBD1 (6 bases). This CDR3 comprises 14 residues. The germline V and J ends were trimmed by 1 base and 4 bases, with 11 bases remaining between them. The V gene's germline CDR1 is SGHRS and CDR2 YFSETQ. Here the CDR3 DNA reads TGCGCCAGCAGCTTGACCACAGGGAGCTATGGCTACACCTTC. It translates to CASSLTTGSYGYTF.